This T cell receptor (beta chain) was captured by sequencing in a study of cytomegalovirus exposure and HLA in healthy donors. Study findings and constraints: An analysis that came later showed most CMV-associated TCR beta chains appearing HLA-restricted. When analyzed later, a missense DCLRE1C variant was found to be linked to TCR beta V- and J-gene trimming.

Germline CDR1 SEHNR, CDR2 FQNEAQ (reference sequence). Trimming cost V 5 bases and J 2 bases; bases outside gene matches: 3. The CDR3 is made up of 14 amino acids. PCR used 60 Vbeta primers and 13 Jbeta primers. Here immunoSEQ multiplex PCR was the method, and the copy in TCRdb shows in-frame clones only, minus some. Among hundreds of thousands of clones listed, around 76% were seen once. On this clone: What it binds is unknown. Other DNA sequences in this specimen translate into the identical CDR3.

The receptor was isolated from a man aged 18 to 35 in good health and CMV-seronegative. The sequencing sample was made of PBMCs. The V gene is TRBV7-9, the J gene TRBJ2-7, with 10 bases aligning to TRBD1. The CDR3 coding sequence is TGTGCCAGCAGCCCGACAGGGGGCACCTACGAGCAGTACTTC. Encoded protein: CASSPTGGTYEQYF.